The clone carrying this TCR beta chain came up once. Seattle-derived patients entered the study during active infection and were followed longitudinally. In the original workflow: For nucleated cells, counts were estimated from reference gene primer amplification. Sequencing used immunoSEQ multiplex PCR; TCRdb keeps in-frame clones, though not all of them. V, J and clone size are those of that table, while D and trimming were read from the DNA. Of around 290,000 clones listed, approximately 91% are singletons. CDR1 and CDR2 (germline): MNHEY, SMNVEV (reference sequence). There are 17 residues in the CDR3. Trimming removed 2 bases at V and 4 bases at J, with 17 bases between. The data belong to a study of blood T cell repertoires in COVID-19. Study summary: Donors in the United States, Italy and Spain gave samples during acute or convalescent COVID-19. PBMCs, B-cell-depleted T cells, or T cells provided the cDNA or gDNA that made up the material.

The origin of this receptor is a woman aged 25 to 39 with COVID-19, enrolled during active disease. The sequencing sample was made of peripheral blood. The V call is TRBV27, the J call TRBJ2-2; TRBD1 might be the D (6 bases). The CDR3 DNA sequence: TGTGCCAGCAGTTTAGGGGCAACAGGGTTGCTCACCGGGGAGCTGTTTTTT. Translation gives CASSLGATGLLTGELFF.